This T cell receptor (beta chain) derives from a study of cytomegalovirus exposure and HLA in healthy donors. Whole-study results and caveats: The study recorded about 160 TCR beta chains that were cytomegalovirus-associated. A missense DCLRE1C variant was associated with V- and J-gene trimming of TCR beta chains in a later analysis, and an independent cohort replicated the association. Researchers reported from a later analysis that most CMV-associated TCR beta chains appeared HLA-restricted. Several of the most significant clusters appeared, in a later analysis, to be linked to common viral pathogens.

Note on this clone: The target antigen is unknown.

A multiplex PCR was run with 60 Vbeta primers and 13 Jbeta primers. Generated by immunoSEQ multiplex PCR, the TCRdb table keeps only in-frame clones and is missing some. The data hold fewer than 250,000 clones, with 75% to 80% observed a single time. This CDR3 has 16 residues. Germline V gene lookup returns CDR1 MNHNY and CDR2 SVGAGI (reference sequence). J gave up 7 bases and V 7 bases, and 15 bases lay outside the gene matches. This sequence joins TRBV6-6 and TRBJ1-5; 8 bases align to TRBD1. Sequencing input: PBMCs. The source of this sequence is a woman in her twenties or thirties in good health and CMV-seropositive. CDR3 in DNA: TGTGCCAGCACCGCGGACAGGGAGGGCGCAGGGCAGCCCCAGCATTTT. It specifies CASTADREGAGQPQHF.